This passage covers 13 T cell receptor beta chains from one sample sequenced in a study of T cell changes during pregnancy in multiple sclerosis. The repertoire was sequenced with immunoSEQ multiplex PCR; TCRdb's copy has only in-frame clones and lacks some. The sample carries about 29,000 clones, 75% to 90% recorded once. The starting material was CD8+ T cells from peripheral blood mononuclear cells, obtained after pregnancy. These receptor sequences come from a female donor with multiple sclerosis, enrolled in a pregnancy study.

This clone was recorded once. The chain carries TRBV28 and TRBJ2-7; D possibly corresponds to TRBD1 (5 bases). The V end lost 5 bases, the J end lost 5 bases, and 13 bases lay between the germline ends. Germline CDR1 MDHEN, CDR2 SYDVKM. CDR3 size: 13 residues. The CDR3 loop is CASSIRVVNEQYF. The CDR3, as DNA: TGTGCCAGCAGTATCAGGGTTGTGAACGAGCAGTACTTC.

On this clone itself: One end of the junction is discordant with germline, which a read error may explain. This rearrangement joins TRBV20-1 to TRBJ2-1; D is unclear. Germline V gene sequence: CDR1 DFQATT, CDR2 SNEGSKA (reference sequence). CDR3 length: 11 residues. The CDR3 loop is CSADSDNEQFF. The CDR3, as DNA: TGCAGTGCAGACTCCGACAATGAGCAGTTCTTC.

For the CDR3, the DNA is TGTGCCATCCGACCGGGACTAGCCTACGAGCAGTACTTC. Protein product: CAIRPGLAYEQYF. The rearrangement links TRBV10-3 to TRBJ2-7, with 8 bases fitting TRBD2. Germline-derived CDR1 and CDR2 are ENHRY and SYGVKD. J was trimmed by 2 bases and V by 8 bases; bases with no gene match: 5. The CDR3 is 13 residues long.

The V call is TRBV6-5, the J call TRBJ2-7, with no clear D. The CDR3 covers 11 residues. V was clipped by 4 bases and J by 4 bases, with 5 bases between them. The germline V gene has CDR1 MNHEY and CDR2 SVGAGI. The CDR3 loop is CASSSLYEQYF. For the CDR3, the DNA is TGTGCCAGCAGTTCATTGTACGAGCAGTACTTC.

Details on this clone: At one end, the junction sequence differs from germline, possibly due to a read error. The chain employs TRBV11-2 and TRBJ2-7; 12 bases are shared with TRBD2. Germline V gives CDR1 SGHAT, CDR2 FQNNGV. The CDR3 length is 14 residues. The CDR3 region has the DNA TGTGCCAGCAGCCAGACTAGCGGGAGTCACGAGCAGCACTTC. Residues: CASSQTSGSHEQHF.

The chain is built from TRBV11-2 and TRBJ2-5, with a possible D match to TRBD2 (6 bases). V was shortened by 3 bases and J by 2 bases, with 19 bases between the two germline ends. This CDR3 spans 17 amino acids. Germline V gene data show CDR1 as SGHAT and CDR2 as FQNNGV. The CDR3 loop is CASSLSSSGEVQETQYF. CDR3 DNA: TGTGCCAGCAGCTTGAGCAGTTCCGGGGAGGTGCAAGAGACCCAGTACTTC.

The chain combines TRBV28 with TRBJ2-7, with D unresolved. The CDR3 consists of 13 residues. Trimming took off 7 bases at V and 2 bases at J, with 12 bases between the two ends. Germline V gene lookup returns CDR1 MDHEN and CDR2 SYDVKM. The CDR3 region is CASISSTPYEQYF. The CDR3 DNA reads TGTGCCAGCATCTCGAGCACCCCCTACGAGCAGTACTTC. The whole variable domain, filled in from reference TRBV28 and TRBJ2-7, reads DVKVTQSSRYLVKRTGEKVFLECVQDMDHENMFWYRQDPGLGLRLIYFSYDVKMKEKGDIPEGYSVSREKKERFSLILESASTNQTSMYLCASISSTPYEQYFGPGTRLTVT.

This chain joins TRBV4-3 and TRBJ2-1, with TRBD2 identical over 11 bases. Germline V lookup: CDR1 LGHNA, CDR2 YSLEER. CDR3 length: 16 residues. V dropped 0 bases and J dropped 6; count of bases not matched to a gene: 4. CDR3 sequence (DNA): TGCGCCAGCAGCCAAGACCGTCTAGCGGGAGGCAATGAGCAGTTCTTC. It yields the protein CASSQDRLAGGNEQFF.

This sequence joins TRBV6-5 and TRBJ1-3; tentative D call: TRBD1 (5 bases). This CDR3 has 14 residues. Germline V gene lookup returns CDR1 MNHEY and CDR2 SVGAGI. Trimming took 2 bases from V and 3 from J, leaving 8 bases between them. Here the CDR3 DNA reads TGTGCCAGCAGTTACACAGGAATTGGAAACACCATATATTTT. Residues: CASSYTGIGNTIYF.

Only a few counts were recorded for this clone. The chain couples TRBV11-3 to TRBJ1-1; D not resolved. The CDR3 is made up of 11 amino acids. The V gene lost 1 base and the J gene lost 9 bases, with 6 bases spanning the gap. Germline V CDR1 and CDR2: SGHNT, YENEEA. CDR3 in DNA: TGTGCCAGCAGCTTAGGAGATAAAGCTTTCTTT. Its protein product is CASSLGDKAFF.

The chain employs TRBV9 and TRBJ2-2; 8 nucleotides align to TRBD2. Germline values: CDR1 SGDLS, CDR2 YYNGEE. Unmatched junction bases numbered 16, after V lost 0 bases and J lost 6 bases. This CDR3 has 19 amino acids. CDR3 bases: TGTGCCAGCAGCGTAGAGTCCCTCGACGGGACTAGTAATCCCGGGGAGCTGTTTTTT. This codes for CASSVESLDGTSNPGELFF.

Judged by abundance, this clone is medium-sized. The genes are TRBV6-4 and TRBJ2-3; a weak D match, TRBD2 (5 bases). The CDR3 contains 13 residues. The germline gives CDR1 MRHNA, CDR2 SNTAGT. Trimming cost V 4 bases and J 0 bases, with 5 bases left between them. The CDR3 coding sequence is TGTGCCAGCAGTGCTAGCAGCACAGATACGCAGTATTTT. Amino acids: CASSASSTDTQYF.

V usage is TRBV6-4 and J usage is TRBJ2-7; 7 bases align to TRBD1. The length of the CDR3 is 15 residues. Germline V CDR1 and CDR2: MRHNA, SNTAGT. J lost 1 base, V lost 2 bases, and 5 bases had no gene match. CDR3 loop: CASSDLRTGSYEQYF. The CDR3 DNA is TGTGCCAGCAGTGACCTAAGGACAGGATCCTACGAGCAGTACTTC.